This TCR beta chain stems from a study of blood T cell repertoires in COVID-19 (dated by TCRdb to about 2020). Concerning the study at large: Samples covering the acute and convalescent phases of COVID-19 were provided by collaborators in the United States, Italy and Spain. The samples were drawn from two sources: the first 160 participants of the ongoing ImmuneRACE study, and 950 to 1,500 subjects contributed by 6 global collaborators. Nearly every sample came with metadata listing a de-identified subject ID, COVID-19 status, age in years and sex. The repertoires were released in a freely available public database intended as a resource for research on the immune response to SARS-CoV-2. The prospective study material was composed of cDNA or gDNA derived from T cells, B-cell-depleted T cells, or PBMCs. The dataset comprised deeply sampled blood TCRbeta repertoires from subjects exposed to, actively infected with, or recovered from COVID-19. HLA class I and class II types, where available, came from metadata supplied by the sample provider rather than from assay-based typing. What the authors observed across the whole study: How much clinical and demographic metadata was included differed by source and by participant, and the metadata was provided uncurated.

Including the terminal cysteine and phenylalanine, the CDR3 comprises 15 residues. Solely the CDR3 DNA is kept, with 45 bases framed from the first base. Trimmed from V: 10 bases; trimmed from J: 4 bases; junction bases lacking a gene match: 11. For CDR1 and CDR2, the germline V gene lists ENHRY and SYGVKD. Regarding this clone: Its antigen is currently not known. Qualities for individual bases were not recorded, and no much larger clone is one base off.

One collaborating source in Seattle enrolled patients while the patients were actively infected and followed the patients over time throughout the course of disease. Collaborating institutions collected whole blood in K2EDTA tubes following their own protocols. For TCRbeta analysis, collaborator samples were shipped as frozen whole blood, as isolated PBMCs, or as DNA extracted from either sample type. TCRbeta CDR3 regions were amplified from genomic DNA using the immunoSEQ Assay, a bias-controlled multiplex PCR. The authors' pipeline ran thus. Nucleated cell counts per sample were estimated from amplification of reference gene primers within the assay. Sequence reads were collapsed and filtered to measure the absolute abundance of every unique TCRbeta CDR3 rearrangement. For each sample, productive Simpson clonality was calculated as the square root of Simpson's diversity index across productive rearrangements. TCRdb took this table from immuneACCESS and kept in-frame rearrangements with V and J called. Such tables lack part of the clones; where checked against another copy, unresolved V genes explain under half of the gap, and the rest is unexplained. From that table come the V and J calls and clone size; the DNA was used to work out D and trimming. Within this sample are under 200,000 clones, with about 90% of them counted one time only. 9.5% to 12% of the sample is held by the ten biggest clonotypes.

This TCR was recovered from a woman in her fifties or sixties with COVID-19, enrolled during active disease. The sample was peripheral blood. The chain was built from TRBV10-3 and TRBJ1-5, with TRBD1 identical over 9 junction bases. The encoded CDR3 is CATGGTGGENQPQHF. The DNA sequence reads TGTGCCACCGGGGGAACAGGGGGCGAAAATCAGCCCCAGCATTTT.